This T cell receptor (beta chain) was identified during a study of human T cells and chemical hapten exposure (dated by TCRdb to the early 2020s). The study in broad terms: For sensitization, 2% DPC in acetone was applied to a roughly 2 cm by roughly 2 cm area of upper inner arm skin. Throughout the study period of approximately 23 weeks, patients also received therapeutic DPC doses to the scalp every week. Peripheral blood TCR repertoire changes were tracked in vivo in alopecia patients during primary and secondary sensitization to the hapten diphenylcyclopropenone (DPC). Blood was sampled from patients pre-sensitization (week 0) and at 2, 6 and about 24 weeks after DPC sensitization. Patch testing was done on the upper back using Finn chambers containing 0.01% DPC, and results were scored after 6 days according to International Contact Dermatitis Research Group standards. Alopecia areata with under or over 50% scalp involvement, alopecia totalis and alopecia universalis were represented in the patient cohort, which was mostly female. The libraries were sequenced as a pool, and the TCR yield per sample differed mostly because of small variations in library volumes within the pool. For TCR sequencing, blood came from twenty-nine alopecia patients at anywhere from one to four time points (pre-sensitization, 2, 6 and 24 weeks). The full study reports these points: Because every patient had alopecia, a presumed autoimmune disease, the patients' immune response might differ from that of healthy individuals. DPC sensitization did not change the number of TCRs with a frequency above 1 in 1000, and there was no evidence of changes in global repertoire structure. Expanded TCRs formed significantly more large CDR3 similarity clusters than pre-sensitization or healthy control sets, consistent with antigen-driven responses. Repeated subsampling changed both the strength of the expansion versus patch-test correlation and the threshold at which that correlation became significant. Patch test score was positively correlated with the number of PT1 expanded TCRs, with significance at thresholds 8, 16 and 32 but not at 4.

Of note for this clonotype: Its antigen is not yet known. No much larger clone exists at a distance of one base, and base qualities are not known.

This sample's time point label indicates: patch test 2, 6 weeks after DPC sensitization. In the paper's terms, the treatment or condition label means: therapeutic diphenylcyclopropenone sensitization with weekly scalp DPC. At each patch-test visit, blood was drawn before the patch test was applied. Eligible patients were aged 18 to 70, diagnosed with alopecia, deemed suitable for DPC therapy, and excluded if pregnant. Total RNA was extracted from unfractionated whole blood collected in Tempus Blood RNA tubes. Libraries came from RACE. The sequencing machine was a NextSeq 500. Library preparation attached unique molecular identifiers to individual cDNA molecules for quantitative, reproducible TCR counting. For every blood RNA sample, sequencing covered both the TCR alpha and TCR beta chains. The published analysis was carried out like this. The median number of TCRs per sample was 85,000 to 100,000, ranging from about 20,000 to 700,000. The Decombinator software suite was used to annotate V, J and CDR3 in the TCR reads. To make PS versus PT1 abundance plots, every sample was subsampled to the same number of TCRs (28,000). TCRs were defined as expanded if absent before sensitization and observed at least eight times at the 2-week time point. TCRdb took the public reads, trimmed them with fastp at Q25, ran MiXCR for clone calling and kept in-frame beta chains. For every CDR3 protein sequence, its rows merge into one entry that carries the most common genes and DNA. The V and J calls and clone size are TCRdb's, not the authors'. Counted in this sample were some 84,000 distinct CDR3 sequences; around 9.3% of them appeared once. The ten largest clones take up 4% to 5.5% of the sample.

Measured from the cysteine to the phenylalanine, the CDR3 is 16 residues long. Here the CDR3 DNA is all that survives: 48 bases in frame from base 1. From V the trimming removes 4 bases and from J it removes 3 bases, while the gene matches leave 5 bases of the junction unaccounted for. The germline V gene yields KGHSH for CDR1 and LQKENI for CDR2. The input for sequencing was whole blood, taken in connection with sensitization to the hapten diphenylcyclopropenone (DPC). The clonotype originates from a woman aged 45-65 years with alopecia areata. Some clones in this sample may be carry-over from other donors' samples. The chain uses TRBV18 and TRBJ2-1; a stretch of 11 junction bases matches TRBD2. The DNA sequence follows: TGTGCCAGCTCACTTAGCGGGAGGGCATTCTACAATGAGCAGTTCTTC. Its product reads: CASSLSGRAFYNEQFF.